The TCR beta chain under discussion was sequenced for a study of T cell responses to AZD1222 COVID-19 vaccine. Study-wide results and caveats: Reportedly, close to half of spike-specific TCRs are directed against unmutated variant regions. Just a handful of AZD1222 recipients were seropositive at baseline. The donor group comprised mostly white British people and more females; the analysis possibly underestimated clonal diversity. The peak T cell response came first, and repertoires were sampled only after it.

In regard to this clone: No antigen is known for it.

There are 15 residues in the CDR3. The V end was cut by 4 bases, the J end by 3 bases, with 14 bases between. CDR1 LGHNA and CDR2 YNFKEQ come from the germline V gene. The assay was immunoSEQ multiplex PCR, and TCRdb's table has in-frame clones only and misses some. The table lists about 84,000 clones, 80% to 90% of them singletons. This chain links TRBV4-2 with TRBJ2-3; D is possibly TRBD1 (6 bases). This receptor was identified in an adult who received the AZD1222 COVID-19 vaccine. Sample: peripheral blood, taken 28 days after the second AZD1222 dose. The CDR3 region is CASSLRDIITDTQYF. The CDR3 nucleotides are TGTGCCAGCAGCCTCCGGGACATTATTACAGATACGCAGTATTTT.